The entry below gives a single T cell receptor beta chain sequence along with its context. Sequenced by immunoSEQ multiplex PCR; TCRdb stores in-frame clones only, minus some. Seen here are some 370,000 clones, around 90% observed once, and the top ten hold 1% to 1.5%. Germline CDR1 is SGHNT and CDR2 is YYREEE (reference sequence). There are 15 residues in the CDR3. The V gene end was trimmed by 4 bases and the J gene end by 7 bases; junction bases not matched to a gene: 11. This record belongs to a study of blood T cell repertoires in COVID-19. Study overall: The analysed material was cDNA or gDNA that came from T cells, B-cell-depleted T cells, or PBMCs.

The V call is TRBV5-4, the J call TRBJ1-2; 9 bases fit TRBD1. The sample consisted of peripheral blood. This TCR derives from a man in his forties or fifties with acute or convalescent COVID-19. CDR3 nucleotide sequence: TGTGCCAGCAGCCCCCGTAATCGGGACAGGGCTGGCTACACCTTC. Translated, it gives CASSPRNRDRAGYTF.